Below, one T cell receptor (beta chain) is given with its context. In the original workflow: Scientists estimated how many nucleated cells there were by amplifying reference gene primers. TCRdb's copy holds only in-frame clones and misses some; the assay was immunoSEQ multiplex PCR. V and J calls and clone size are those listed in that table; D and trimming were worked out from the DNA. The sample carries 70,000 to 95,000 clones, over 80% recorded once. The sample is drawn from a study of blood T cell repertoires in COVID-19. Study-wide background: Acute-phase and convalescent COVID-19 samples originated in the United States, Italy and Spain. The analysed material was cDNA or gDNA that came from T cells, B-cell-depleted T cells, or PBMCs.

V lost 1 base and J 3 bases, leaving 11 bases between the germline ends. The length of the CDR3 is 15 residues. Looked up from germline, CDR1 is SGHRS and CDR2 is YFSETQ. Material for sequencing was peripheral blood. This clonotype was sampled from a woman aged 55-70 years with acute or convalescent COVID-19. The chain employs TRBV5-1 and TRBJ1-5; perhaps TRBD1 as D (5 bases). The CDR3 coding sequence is TGCGCCAGCAGCTTGTCTTCGGGGGACAATCAGCCCCAGCATTTT. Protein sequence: CASSLSSGDNQPQHF.